What follows are 24 T cell receptor beta chains derived from one specimen sequenced in a study of blood T cell repertoires in COVID-19. TCRdb's table, derived via immunoSEQ multiplex PCR, lists solely in-frame clones and lacks some. The sample holds about 230,000 clones, just under 90% seen once. The sample taken for sequencing was PBMCs or T cells enriched from blood (not recorded which). All receptors come from a woman in her twenties or thirties with acute COVID-19.

This clone showed up just once. This chain joins TRBV12-3 or TRBV12-4 and TRBJ1-3; D gene uncertain. V was cut by 8 bases and J by 3 bases, with 11 bases left in between. The length of the CDR3 is 13 residues. The DNA for the CDR3 is TGTGCCAGCCATCACGTCGGTGGAAACACCATATATTTT. The encoded protein is CASHHVGGNTIYF.

The V call is TRBV7-2, the J call TRBJ2-4; 9 nucleotides line up with TRBD2. Germline CDR1 reads SGHTA; CDR2 reads FQGNSA. The V gene end was trimmed by 1 base and the J gene end by 9 bases; junction bases not matched to a gene: 7. This CDR3 comprises 15 residues. The chain's CDR3 is CASSLEGLAGLIQYF. The DNA of the CDR3 is TGTGCCAGCAGCTTAGAGGGGCTAGCGGGGCTCATTCAGTACTTC.

The rearrangement uses TRBV5-6 and TRBJ2-7, with unresolved D. V was trimmed by 3 bases and J by 5 bases, leaving 9 bases between them. This CDR3 has 12 residues. Per germline, CDR1 SGHDT and CDR2 YYEEEE. The CDR3: CASSSVGHEQYF. The CDR3 DNA sequence: TGTGCCAGCAGCTCTGTTGGCCACGAGCAGTACTTC.

This clone has just one count. The chain links TRBV30 to TRBJ1-1; 7 bases align to TRBD1. The germline gives CDR1 GTSNPN, CDR2 SVGIG (reference sequence). V lost 0 bases to trimming and J lost 7 bases; unmatched junction nucleotides: 5. The CDR3 is made up of 13 amino acids. This CDR3 is CAWSVLGGGEAFF. Here the CDR3 DNA reads TGTGCCTGGAGTGTACTAGGGGGCGGTGAAGCTTTCTTT.

The V gene is TRBV4-1, the J gene TRBJ1-5; D gene uncertain. Between the trimmed V and J ends, which lost 1 base and 0 bases, there was a span of 10 bases. Germline V lookup: CDR1 MGHRA, CDR2 YSYEKL. The CDR3 has 16 amino acids. CDR3 coding DNA: TGCGCCAGCAGCCAAGGAGGTCTTTATAGCAATCAGCCCCAGCATTTT. Its protein product is CASSQGGLYSNQPQHF.

The rearrangement uses TRBV7-9 and TRBJ2-1; D gene uncertain. V was cut by 7 bases and J by 7 bases, with 11 bases left in between. The CDR3 contains 12 residues. Germline CDR1 is SEHNR and CDR2 is FQNEAQ (reference sequence). CDR3 coding DNA: TGTGCCAGCACCAATCCCGCGAATGAGCAGTTCTTC. Amino acid sequence: CASTNPANEQFF.

This rearrangement joins TRBV9 to TRBJ2-5; TRBD1 aligns across 7 bases. The V segment lost 4 bases and the J segment 3 bases; nucleotides outside the gene matches: 9. Per germline, CDR1 SGDLS and CDR2 YYNGEE. This CDR3 is 15 amino acids long. The CDR3 region is CASSPTGTVEETQYF. CDR3 nucleotide sequence: TGTGCCAGCAGCCCCACCGGGACAGTAGAAGAGACCCAGTACTTC.

The gene calls are TRBV9 and TRBJ2-7; perhaps TRBD1 as D (6 bases). CDR1 is SGDLS, CDR2 YYNGEE, per germline. The CDR3 spans 17 residues. Trimming left V 3 bases short and J 6 bases short, with 25 bases between. The CDR3 loop reads CASSAAPSRGRSGEQYF. Written as DNA, the CDR3 is TGTGCCAGCAGCGCAGCCCCCAGCAGGGGAAGGTCGGGCGAGCAGTACTTC.

This chain uses TRBV4-2 with TRBJ1-6, with no clear D. Trimming stripped 1 base from V and 7 bases from J, with 11 bases between. Per germline, CDR1 LGHNA and CDR2 YNFKEQ. This CDR3 comprises 15 residues. CDR3 in DNA: TGTGCCAGCAGCCAAGTTCGCCAGACAAATTCACCCCTCCACTTT. This codes for CASSQVRQTNSPLHF.

The chain employs TRBV3-1 (or the pseudogene TRBV3-2) and TRBJ2-1, with TRBD1 matching 10 bases. Trimming at V came to 4 bases and at J to 5 bases, leaving 5 bases not matched to a gene. Germline CDR1 reads LGHDT; CDR2 reads YNNKEL (reference sequence). The CDR3 loop spans 15 amino acids. CDR3 coding DNA: TGTGCCAGCAGCCGCCGGGACAGGGGAAACAATGAGCAGTTCTTC. This codes for CASSRRDRGNNEQFF.

The chain employs TRBV6-8 and TRBJ2-4; 7 bases are a match to TRBD1. There are 15 residues in the CDR3. The V and J ends lost 4 bases and 9 bases, in that order; junction bases with no gene match: 12. Germline CDR1 and CDR2: MNHGY and SAAAGT. CDR3 nucleotide sequence: TGTGCCAGCAGTTCAGGGGGTCCCCGTTGGTGCATTCAGTACTTC. As protein: CASSSGGPRWCIQYF.

The chain uses TRBV28 and TRBJ1-1; the match to TRBD1 covers 7 bases. There are 12 residues in the CDR3. Trimming cost V 6 bases and J 6 bases; bases outside gene matches: 4. Germline V CDR1 and CDR2: MDHEN, SYDVKM. The CDR3 DNA follows: TGTGCCAGCAGGGGGCAGGGGGCTGAAGCTTTCTTT. Its translation: CASRGQGAEAFF.

This sequence joins TRBV11-2 and TRBJ1-3; perhaps TRBD1 as D (5 bases). Germline V gives CDR1 SGHAT, CDR2 FQNNGV. This CDR3 has 15 amino acids. V lost 5 bases to trimming and J lost 4 bases, with 15 bases between them. CDR3: CASSLRPGRGNTIYF. The CDR3 bases are TGTGCCAGCAGCCTCCGCCCAGGGCGAGGAAACACCATATATTTT.

V and J are TRBV19 and TRBJ2-1, with 9 bases that match TRBD2. With 3 bases clipped from V and 6 bases from J, the junction kept 3 bases outside the gene matches. Per the germline V gene, CDR1 is LNHDA and CDR2 is SQIVND (reference sequence). The CDR3 is made up of 14 amino acids. The CDR3 reads CASSMRGGPNEQFF. The CDR3 DNA sequence: TGTGCCAGTAGTATGCGGGGGGGCCCCAATGAGCAGTTCTTC.

This clone came up once. V gene TRBV14 combines with J gene TRBJ2-2; 10 positions agree with TRBD2. Per germline, CDR1 SGHDN and CDR2 FVKESK. The CDR3 has 18 residues. V lost 2 bases and J lost 0; bases outside the gene matches: 6. This chain's CDR3 is CASSQYSSGGANTGELFF. DNA of the CDR3: TGTGCCAGCAGCCAATATTCTAGCGGGGGTGCGAACACCGGGGAGCTGTTTTTT. The whole variable domain, filled in from reference TRBV14 and TRBJ2-2, reads EAGVTQFPSHSVIEKGQTVTLRCDPISGHDNLYWYRRVMGKEIKFLLHFVKESKQDESGMPNNRFLAERTGGTYSTLKVQPAELEDSGVYFCASSQYSSGGANTGELFFGEGSRLTVL.

The chain links TRBV7-9 to TRBJ2-2, with D tentatively TRBD2 (6 bases). The V gene's germline CDR1 is SEHNR and CDR2 FQNEAQ (reference sequence). This CDR3 comprises 16 residues. V shed 5 bases and J shed 1 base, with 14 bases lying between them. CDR3 sequence reads: CASSPSGEVNTGELFF. In nucleotides, the CDR3 is TGTGCCAGCAGCCCCTCCGGGGAGGTGAACACCGGGGAGCTGTTTTTT.

The V gene is TRBV15, the J gene TRBJ1-1; D may be TRBD1 (6 bases). The CDR3 runs to 15 residues. CDR1 and CDR2 (germline): LNHNV, YYDKDF (reference sequence). Trimming cost V 0 bases and J 4 bases, with 12 bases left between them. CDR3 nucleotides: TGTGCCACCAGCAGAGATCAGGGGCCGGGCACTGAAGCTTTCTTT. Translation: CATSRDQGPGTEAFF. Together with reference TRBV15 and TRBJ1-1, the CDR3 gives the full variable domain: DAMVIQNPRYQVTQFGKPVTLSCSQTLNHNVMYWYQQKSSQAPKLLFHYYDKDFNNEADTPDNFQSRRPNTSFCFLDIRSPGLGDTAMYLCATSRDQGPGTEAFFGQGTRLTVV.

This clone occurred a few times. CDR3 sequence: CASSQSLGGSTDTQYF. CDR3 bases: TGCGCCAGCAGTCAATCCTTGGGGGGGTCAACAGATACGCAGTATTTT. This sequence joins TRBV23-1 and TRBJ2-3; 7 positions match TRBD2. TRBV23-1 is an ORF, and what it does is uncertain. Losses at the gene ends were 0 bases for V and 3 bases for J; bases not matched to a gene: 6. The CDR3 extends over 16 amino acids.

The V call is TRBV5-1, the J call TRBJ2-7, with D unclear. CDR3 length: 15 residues. CDR1 and CDR2 from the germline V gene are SGHRS and YFSETQ. V was cut by 1 base and J by 0 bases, with 11 bases left in between. The CDR3 protein is CASSLNFYSSYEQYF. The CDR3 DNA sequence: TGCGCCAGCAGCTTGAATTTCTACAGCTCCTACGAGCAGTACTTC.

The chain joins TRBV9 to TRBJ1-5, with TRBD1 matching 8 bases. CDR3 length: 15 amino acids. Losses at the gene ends were 3 bases for V and 9 bases for J; bases not matched to a gene: 11. CDR1 and CDR2 from the germline V gene are SGDLS and YYNGEE. The CDR3 region has the DNA TGTGCCAGCAGCGCCGGGACAGGAGTCTATTCGCCCCAGCATTTT. Translation: CASSAGTGVYSPQHF.

The V gene is TRBV7-9, the J gene TRBJ1-1; possible D gene TRBD1, 5 bases. V was trimmed by 0 bases and J by 6 bases, leaving 14 bases between them. CDR1 and CDR2 from the germline V gene are SEHNR and FQNEAQ (reference sequence). The CDR3 is 15 residues long. The CDR3 reads CASSLAAGEQAEAFF. CDR3 DNA: TGTGCCAGCAGCTTAGCGGCGGGGGAGCAGGCTGAAGCTTTCTTT.

The rearrangement links TRBV7-8 to TRBJ1-5; possible D gene TRBD1, 6 bases. V lost 5 bases and J lost 4, with 12 bases in between. CDR1 SGHVS and CDR2 FQNEAQ come from the germline V gene. The CDR3 length is 14 residues. CDR3 nucleotide sequence: TGTGCCAGCAGCATGACAGGAGCTAATCAGCCCCAGCATTTT. Its protein is CASSMTGANQPQHF.

The genes are TRBV27 and TRBJ1-1; 7 bases map to TRBD1. The V and J ends lost 0 bases and 4 bases, in that order; junction bases with no gene match: 2. The CDR3 covers 14 residues. The germline CDR1 and CDR2 sequences are MNHEY and SMNVEV (reference sequence). CDR3 loop: CASSLSPGGTEAFF. In DNA, the CDR3 is TGTGCCAGCAGTTTATCGCCAGGGGGCACTGAAGCTTTCTTT.

In its sample, this clone was seen once. The chain uses TRBV19 and TRBJ1-2; 9 bases align to TRBD1. The V gene end was trimmed by 3 bases and the J gene end by 4 bases; junction bases not matched to a gene: 9. Germline V lookup: CDR1 LNHDA, CDR2 SQIVND (reference sequence). This CDR3 is 16 amino acids long. The CDR3 DNA reads TGTGCCAGTAGTATCCCCGGGACAGGGAAGGGCTATGGCTACACCTTC. It specifies CASSIPGTGKGYGYTF.